These 27 T cell receptor beta chains were sequenced from one sample in a study of blood T cell repertoires in COVID-19. Some clones are missing from TCRdb's copy, which holds only in-frame ones; the method was immunoSEQ multiplex PCR. The table includes roughly 150,000 clones, about 85% detected once. The sample comprised PBMCs or T cells enriched from blood (not recorded which). Source of these receptors: a woman aged 35 to 49 who had recovered from COVID-19.

The chain couples TRBV3-1 (or the pseudogene TRBV3-2) to TRBJ1-1; 10 nucleotides match TRBD1. The CDR3 sequence is 15 residues long. The V gene end was trimmed by 1 base and the J gene end by 5 bases; junction bases not matched to a gene: 4. From germline, CDR1 is LGHDT and CDR2 YNNKEL (reference sequence). CDR3 protein: CASSQVGTGDTEAFF. In DNA form, the CDR3 reads TGTGCCAGCAGCCAAGTTGGGACAGGGGATACTGAAGCTTTCTTT.

The chain has TRBV4-1 and TRBJ1-1; 7 positions agree with TRBD1. CDR1 and CDR2 from the germline V gene are MGHRA and YSYEKL. The CDR3 sequence is 14 residues long. Trimming cost V 4 bases and J 7 bases; bases outside gene matches: 9. The CDR3 DNA reads as TGCGCCAGCAGCCGGATACAGGGGCGCGATGAAGCTTTCTTT. As protein: CASSRIQGRDEAFF.

This clone was seen more than once but under ten times. CDR3 sequence: CASSSPKTSALGYEQYF. The DNA of the CDR3 is TGTGCCAGCAGCTCCCCTAAGACTAGCGCCTTGGGGTACGAGCAGTACTTC. The gene calls are TRBV7-8 and TRBJ2-7; 8 nucleotides align to TRBD2. The CDR3 contains 17 residues. Germline V gives CDR1 SGHVS, CDR2 FQNEAQ. The J segment lost 4 bases and the V segment lost 4 bases, leaving 15 bases of the junction unmatched.

In its sample, this clone was seen a few times. The rearrangement joins TRBV5-1 to TRBJ1-1; D may be TRBD1 (6 bases). Trimming shortened V by 3 bases and J by 4 bases, and 25 bases separated the two germline ends. The CDR3 covers 18 residues. CDR1 is SGHRS, CDR2 YFSETQ, per germline. This chain's CDR3 is CASSSITLRQARGTEAFF. The CDR3 nucleotides read TGCGCCAGCAGCTCCATAACGCTTCGACAGGCAAGGGGCACTGAAGCTTTCTTT.

V is TRBV18 and J is TRBJ1-5, with D perhaps TRBD1 (6 bases). There are 14 residues in the CDR3. The germline V gene has CDR1 KGHSH and CDR2 LQKENI. V shed 7 bases and J shed 3 bases, with 13 bases lying between them. CDR3 in DNA: TGTGCCAGCTTCCCCGGGGACATCAATCAGCCCCAGCATTTT. Translating it yields CASFPGDINQPQHF. The full variable domain, completed using reference TRBV18 and TRBJ1-5, is NAGVMQNPRHLVRRRGQEARLRCSPMKGHSHVYWYRQLPEEGLKFMVYLQKENIIDESGMPKERFSAEFPKEGPSILRIQQVVRGDSAAYFCASFPGDINQPQHFGDGTRLSIL.

The rearrangement joins TRBV27 to TRBJ1-1, with D possibly being TRBD1 (6 bases). Germline-derived CDR1 and CDR2 are MNHEY and SMNVEV (reference sequence). Trimming shortened V by 0 bases and J by 5 bases, and 16 bases separated the two germline ends. The CDR3 contains 16 residues. CDR3 coding DNA: TGTGCCAGCAGTTTATCTGCCCACCCCCAGGGGACTGAAGCTTTCTTT. This encodes CASSLSAHPQGTEAFF.

This clone has just a few counts. At one boundary the junction diverges from the germline segment, which might be a read error. This chain links TRBV7-9 with TRBJ2-1, with 12 positions matching TRBD2. The germline V gene has CDR1 SEHNR and CDR2 FQNEAQ (reference sequence). The CDR3 covers 13 residues. The CDR3: CASSLGLAGIWIF. The CDR3 DNA follows: TGTGCCAGCAGCCTAGGACTAGCGGGGATTTGGATCTTC.

The gene calls are TRBV21-1 and TRBJ2-7; the D call in the table, TRBD1, was not verified against the DNA. TRBV21-1 is marked as a pseudogene. The CDR3 contains 12 residues. CDR3 sequence (DNA): TGTGCCAGCAGCAACGGACAGGGGGTGACGTACTTC. It yields the protein CASSNGQGVTYF.

The rearrangement uses TRBV5-4 and TRBJ1-2, with TRBD1 identical over 8 bases. The CDR3 loop spans 14 amino acids. In germline, CDR1 is SGHNT, CDR2 YYREEE (reference sequence). With V trimmed by 1 base and J by 4 bases, 3 bases remained unmatched. CDR3 coding DNA: TGTGCCAGCAGCTTGACAGGGGGGGGCTATGGCTACACCTTC. It encodes CASSLTGGGYGYTF.

The V call is TRBV6-6, the J call TRBJ2-1, with 9 nucleotides matching TRBD2. Losses at the gene ends were 5 bases for V and 0 bases for J; bases not matched to a gene: 14. The germline V gene encodes CDR1 MNHNY and CDR2 SVGAGI (reference sequence). The CDR3 contains 19 residues. The CDR3 DNA follows: TGTGCCAGCAGTCGGTTAGGAGCGGGGGGCTTGAGCTCCTACAATGAGCAGTTCTTC. It translates to CASSRLGAGGLSSYNEQFF.

The genes are TRBV3-1 (or the pseudogene TRBV3-2) and TRBJ2-1, with D maybe TRBD2 (5 bases). Trimming pared 8 bases from V and 2 bases from J, leaving 19 bases between. Germline CDR1 LGHDT, CDR2 YNNKEL (reference sequence). The CDR3 totals 16 residues. The CDR3 loop reads CASRLSGLATYNEQFF. DNA of the CDR3: TGTGCCAGCCGACTATCTGGACTTGCTACCTACAATGAGCAGTTCTTC.

This clone appeared a few times. The chain links TRBV18 to TRBJ1-4; 8 bases fit TRBD1. There are 15 residues in the CDR3. V lost 1 base and J lost 6; bases outside the gene matches: 4. Germline V CDR1 and CDR2: KGHSH, LQKENI. DNA of the CDR3: TGTGCCAGCTCACCACACACAGGGGGGGATGAAAAACTGTTTTTT. Amino acids: CASSPHTGGDEKLFF. Full variable domain (rest looked up from reference TRBV18 and TRBJ1-4): NAGVMQNPRHLVRRRGQEARLRCSPMKGHSHVYWYRQLPEEGLKFMVYLQKENIIDESGMPKERFSAEFPKEGPSILRIQQVVRGDSAAYFCASSPHTGGDEKLFFGSGTQLSVL.

This CDR3 reads CASSQISGRKIGEQFF. The CDR3 nucleotides read TGTGCCAGCAGCCAGATAAGCGGGAGGAAGATTGGTGAGCAGTTCTTC. The V call is TRBV4-2, the J call TRBJ2-1, with TRBD2 matching over 9 bases. The CDR3 loop spans 16 amino acids. After removal of 3 bases from V and 9 bases from J, the junction contained 12 bases not matched to a gene. Germline CDR1 LGHNA, CDR2 YNFKEQ.

This clone was counted once. The V and J genes are TRBV2 and TRBJ1-6; maybe TRBD1 (6 bases). The CDR3 has 17 residues. The V gene lost 6 bases and the J gene lost 4 bases, with 19 bases spanning the gap. The germline V gene encodes CDR1 SNHLY and CDR2 FYNNEI. The CDR3 bases are TGTGCCAGCAGCCCCACGGCGCAGGGGCCATATAATTCACCCCTCCACTTT. It codes for CASSPTAQGPYNSPLHF.

The V and J genes are TRBV4-1 and TRBJ2-3; TRBD2 aligns across 7 bases. The germline V gene has CDR1 MGHRA and CDR2 YSYEKL. V was pared by 8 bases and J by 3 bases, with 5 bases of the junction left unmatched. This CDR3 has 13 amino acids. The CDR3, as DNA: TGCGCCAGCGGGGAGGGAGTGACAGATACGCAGTATTTT. Protein: CASGEGVTDTQYF.

V usage is TRBV23-1 and J usage is TRBJ1-1, with a possible D match to TRBD1 (6 bases). TRBV23-1 is an ORF for which the function is uncertain. Trimming removed 4 bases at V and 1 base at J, with 22 bases between. There are 18 residues in the CDR3. Here the CDR3 DNA reads TGCGCCAGCAGTCTAATACAGAGCGGGGGGCGAGAGAACACTGAAGCTTTCTTT. This translates into CASSLIQSGGRENTEAFF.

This chain uses TRBV12-3 or TRBV12-4 with TRBJ2-7, with D unresolved. CDR3 length equals 13 residues. V gave up 6 bases and J gave up 4 bases, with 13 bases separating them. The CDR3 protein is CASSPAVGYEQYF. CDR3 DNA sequence: TGTGCCAGCAGCCCCGCGGTCGGATACGAGCAGTACTTC.

The V gene is TRBV6-6, the J gene TRBJ2-2, with 9 bases aligning to TRBD1. V lost 5 bases to trimming and J lost 7 bases; unmatched junction nucleotides: 8. This CDR3 contains 15 residues. CDR1 is MNHNY and CDR2 is SVGAGI in the germline V gene (reference sequence). The DNA of the CDR3 is TGTGCCAGCAGTCCGGGACAGGGAGTTGGCGGGGAGCTGTTTTTT. Its protein product is CASSPGQGVGGELFF.

There are a few counts of this clone. The J gene is TRBJ1-2, the V gene TRBV5-1; D uncertain. CDR3 length: 15 amino acids. Trimming removed 0 bases at V and 1 base at J, with 10 bases between. Per germline, CDR1 SGHRS and CDR2 YFSETQ. The CDR3 sequence: CASSLGEEYNYGYTF. The CDR3 nucleotides are TGCGCCAGCAGCTTGGGGGAGGAATATAACTATGGCTACACCTTC.

This clone appeared a few times. This sequence joins TRBV30 and TRBJ2-5; TRBD2 is a possible D gene (5 bases). The CDR3 totals 17 residues. CDR1 GTSNPN and CDR2 SVGIG come from the germline V gene (reference sequence). Trimming pared 4 bases from V and 1 base from J, leaving 22 bases between. The CDR3 sequence is CAWNSPSLAGPQETQYF. CDR3 nucleotide sequence: TGTGCCTGGAATAGCCCAAGTTTGGCGGGTCCCCAAGAGACCCAGTACTTC. The variable domain in full, completed from reference TRBV30 and TRBJ2-5, reads SQTIHQWPATLVQPVGSPLSLECTVEGTSNPNLYWYRQAAGRGLQLLFYSVGIGQISSEVPQNLSASRPQDRQFILSSKKLLLSDSGFYLCAWNSPSLAGPQETQYFGPGTRLLVL.

This clone came up a few times. The rearrangement links TRBV19 to TRBJ2-1; 8 bases map to TRBD2. After removal of 5 bases from V and 1 base from J, the junction contained 4 bases not matched to a gene. CDR3 length equals 15 residues. Germline V gene sequence: CDR1 LNHDA, CDR2 SQIVND (reference sequence). For the CDR3, the DNA is TGTGCCAGTAGTCGGGGCGGGGGGTCCTACAATGAGCAGTTCTTC. Its protein product is CASSRGGGSYNEQFF. The full variable domain, in which reference TRBV19 and TRBJ2-1 provide the parts outside the CDR3, is DGGITQSPKYLFRKEGQNVTLSCEQNLNHDAMYWYRQDPGQGLRLIYYSQIVNDFQKGDIAEGYSVSREKKESFPLTVTSAQKNPTAFYLCASSRGGGSYNEQFFGPGTRLTVL.

The rearrangement links TRBV3-1 (or the pseudogene TRBV3-2) to TRBJ1-1; D may be TRBD1 (6 bases). Trimming took off 1 base at V and 6 bases at J, with 6 bases between the two ends. Germline V gives CDR1 LGHDT, CDR2 YNNKEL (reference sequence). The CDR3 extends over 12 amino acids. CDR3 nucleotides: TGTGCCAGCAGCCAAGGGGGGCCTGAAGCTTTCTTT. Protein sequence: CASSQGGPEAFF.

The genes are TRBV4-2 and TRBJ2-2; TRBD2 matches 7 bases. The CDR3 sequence is 15 residues long. Germline CDR1 is LGHNA and CDR2 is YNFKEQ. Trimming removed 1 base from V and 6 bases from J; junction bases left unmatched: 5. CDR3 in DNA: TGTGCCAGCAGCCAAGGGGAGGGGACCGCCGGGGAGCTGTTTTTT. The encoded protein is CASSQGEGTAGELFF.

The CDR3 loop reads CASSLQDRQGYTGELFF. CDR3 in DNA: TGCGCCAGCAGCTTGCAAGATCGACAGGGTTACACCGGGGAGCTGTTTTTT. The rearrangement uses TRBV5-1 and TRBJ2-2, with TRBD1 identical over 7 bases. This CDR3 is built from 17 residues. Germline V gene lookup returns CDR1 SGHRS and CDR2 YFSETQ. V trimming: 1 base; J trimming: 3 bases; junction bases outside the gene matches: 9.

Only one count was recorded for this clone. CDR3 sequence reads: CASSKDKTGAGYGYTF. CDR3 nucleotide sequence: TGTGCCAGTAGTAAGGATAAGACAGGGGCTGGCTATGGCTACACCTTC. The chain joins TRBV19 to TRBJ1-2; TRBD1 matches 8 bases. This CDR3 region has 16 residues. Germline loops: CDR1 LNHDA, CDR2 SQIVND (reference sequence). V shed 4 bases, J shed 4 bases, and the junction held 11 bases outside the gene matches. The variable domain in full, completed from reference TRBV19 and TRBJ1-2, reads DGGITQSPKYLFRKEGQNVTLSCEQNLNHDAMYWYRQDPGQGLRLIYYSQIVNDFQKGDIAEGYSVSREKKESFPLTVTSAQKNPTAFYLCASSKDKTGAGYGYTFGSGTRLTVV.

This clone was seen at least ten times. CDR3: CASSLGDRVRTGELFF. The CDR3 DNA follows: TGTGCCAGCAGCTTAGGAGACAGGGTGCGCACCGGGGAGCTGTTTTTT. The chain recombines TRBV11-1 with TRBJ2-2; 7 bases map to TRBD1. Germline V lookup: CDR1 SGHAT, CDR2 FQDESV (reference sequence). After removal of 1 base from V and 4 bases from J, the junction contained 6 bases not matched to a gene. The CDR3 has 16 residues.

The chain joins TRBV30 to TRBJ1-3; the D gene is possibly TRBD1 (6 bases). The ends were cut back, 5 bases at V and 2 bases at J, with 10 bases in the middle. This CDR3 has 13 amino acids. Germline V gives CDR1 GTSNPN, CDR2 SVGIG (reference sequence). The CDR3: CAWVQGPGNTIYF. CDR3 bases: TGTGCCTGGGTACAGGGACCTGGAAACACCATATATTTT.